This T cell receptor (beta chain) was profiled in a study of T cell repertoires in cytomegalovirus infection. The wider study: Shared public TCR beta signatures pointed to both CMV infection and a matching HLA type. Study-wide findings and caveats: Public TCR beta family frequency separated CMV-and-HLA carriers, including in an independent cohort. Dominating the ex vivo response were TCR beta clonotypes that were CMV-specific and HLA-C-restricted.

Each CDR3 protein gets one entry after TCRdb re-called the reads with MiXCR. The table records approximately 140,000 distinct CDR3 sequences, roughly 9% of them present only once. In the case of this clonotype: Antigen unknown.

CDR3 length: 14 residues. Germline CDR1 is SNHLY and CDR2 is FYNNEI. The V gene lost 6 bases and the J gene lost 1 base, with 12 bases spanning the gap. The material sequenced was PBMCs. This receptor was obtained from a human donor in good health (CMV status not recorded). Some clones in this sample may be carry-over from other donors' samples. This chain connects TRBV2 to TRBJ1-1; possible D gene TRBD1, 6 bases. This CDR3 is CASRTGTKNTEAFF. The CDR3 DNA sequence: TGTGCCAGCAGAACCGGGACAAAGAACACTGAAGCTTTCTTT.